What follows is one T cell receptor beta chain and its context. In the original workflow: Amplification with reference gene primers provided the estimates of nucleated cell counts. Clones were sequenced by immunoSEQ multiplex PCR, and TCRdb holds only the in-frame ones, with some missing. Clone size and V and J calls were adopted from that table, with D and trimming inferred from the DNA. The table has roughly 280,000 clones, roughly 87% seen once; the top ten hold roughly 2%. The sample is drawn from a study of blood T cell repertoires in COVID-19. At the level of the study: Samples of COVID-19 (acute and convalescent) were obtained from the United States, Italy and Spain. PBMCs, B-cell-depleted T cells, or T cells provided the cDNA or gDNA that made up the material.

The germline CDR1 and CDR2 sequences are GTSNPN and SVGIG (reference sequence). With V trimmed by 2 bases and J by 8 bases, 11 bases remained unmatched. This CDR3 contains 14 residues. V and J are TRBV30 and TRBJ1-2; 7 positions agree with TRBD1. The sequence was collected from a woman aged 45-60 years who had recovered from COVID-19. Sequenced: peripheral blood. CDR3 coding DNA: TGTGCCTGGAGTCAGACGACAGGGAAAGGGGGCTACACCTTC. Its protein is CAWSQTTGKGGYTF.